This T cell receptor (beta chain) was documented in a study of technical replicates of blood from several donors. The protocol was immunoSEQ multiplex PCR, while the TCRdb copy is restricted to in-frame clones and leaves out a portion. This sample carries about 94,000 clones, 90% to 96% of them seen once, and the ten largest clones take about 0.38%. V was pared by 0 bases and J by 5 bases, with 5 bases between. The CDR3 extends over 12 amino acids. Germline V CDR1 and CDR2: SGHKS, YYEKEE (reference sequence). Source material: T cells isolated from PBMCs. This rearrangement joins TRBV5-5 to TRBJ1-2; perhaps TRBD1 as D (5 bases). The sequence came from a human donor in good health. CDR3 amino acids: CASSLEGYGYTF. CDR3 nucleotides: TGTGCCAGCAGCTTGGAGGGGTATGGCTACACCTTC. Full variable domain (outside the CDR3, taken from reference TRBV5-5 and TRBJ1-2): DAGVTQSPTHLIKTRGQQVTLRCSPISGHKSVSWYQQVLGQGPQFIFQYYEKEERGRGNFPDRFSARQFPNYSSELNVNALLLGDSALYLCASSLEGYGYTFGSGTRLTVV.